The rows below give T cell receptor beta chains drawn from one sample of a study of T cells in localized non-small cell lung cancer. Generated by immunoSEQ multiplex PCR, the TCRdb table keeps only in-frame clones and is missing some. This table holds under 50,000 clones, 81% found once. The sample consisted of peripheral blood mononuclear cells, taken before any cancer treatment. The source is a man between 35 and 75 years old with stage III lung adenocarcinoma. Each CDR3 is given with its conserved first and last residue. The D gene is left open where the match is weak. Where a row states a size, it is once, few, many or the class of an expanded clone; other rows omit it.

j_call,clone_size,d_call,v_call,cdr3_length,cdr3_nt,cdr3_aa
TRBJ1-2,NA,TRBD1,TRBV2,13,TGTGCCATCTGGACAGGGGCGGACTATGGCTACACCTTC,CAIWTGADYGYTF
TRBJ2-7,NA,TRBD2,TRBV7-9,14,TGTGCCAGCAGCGAGGATGCGGGGGCCTACGAGCAGTACTTC,CASSEDAGAYEQYF
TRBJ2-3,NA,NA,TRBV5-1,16,TGCGCCAGCAGCTTGTGGGGGGGACAGGGCACAGATACGCAGTATTTT,CASSLWGGQGTDTQYF
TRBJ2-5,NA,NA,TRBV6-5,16,TGTGCCAGCAGTTACTCTACCTCGGTCCCCGAAGAGACCCAGTACTTC,CASSYSTSVPEETQYF
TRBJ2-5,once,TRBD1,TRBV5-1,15,TGCGCCAGCAGCCCCTACCGACAGGGGCAAGAGACCCAGTACTTC,CASSPYRQGQETQYF
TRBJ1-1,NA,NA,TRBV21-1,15,TGTGCCAGCAGCAAAGACTGGGCTTTGAACACTGAAGCTTTCTTT,CASSKDWALNTEAFF
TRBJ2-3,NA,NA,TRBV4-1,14,TGCGCCAGCAGCCAAGACCGCCTCACAGATACGCAGTATTTT,CASSQDRLTDTQYF
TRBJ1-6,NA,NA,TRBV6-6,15,TGTGCCAGCGGTCTCGACAGTATTAGAAATTCACCCCTCCACTTT,CASGLDSIRNSPLHF
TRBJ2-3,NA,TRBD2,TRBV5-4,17,TGTGCTTGCCACTCGGGGGGTGGGGAAGCGCTCTCAGATACGCAGTATTTT,CACHSGGGEALSDTQYF
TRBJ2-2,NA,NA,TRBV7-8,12,TGTGCCAGCAGCTTAAAGTACGGGGAGCTGTTTTTT,CASSLKYGELFF
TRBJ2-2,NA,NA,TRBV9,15,TGTGCCAGCAGCGTAGTCGTGGGGGGCACCGGGGAGCTGTTTTTT,CASSVVVGGTGELFF
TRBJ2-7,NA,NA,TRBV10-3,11,TGTGCCATGGGTTTTGGAGGCGAGCAGTACTTC,CAMGFGGEQYF
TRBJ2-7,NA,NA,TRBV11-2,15,TGTGCCAGCAGCTTAGTCCCCGGACGGTTCTACGAGCAGTACTTC,CASSLVPGRFYEQYF
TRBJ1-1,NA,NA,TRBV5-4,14,TGTGCCAGCAGCTTGGCAGCGAGGAACACTGAAGCTTTCTTT,CASSLAARNTEAFF
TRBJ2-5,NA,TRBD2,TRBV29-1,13,TGCAGCGTTGAAGTCGGGGGGCAAGAGACCCAGTACTTC,CSVEVGGQETQYF
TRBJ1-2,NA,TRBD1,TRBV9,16,TGTGCCAGCAGCGACCGACCACAGGACAGGGTTGCTGGCTACACCTTC,CASSDRPQDRVAGYTF
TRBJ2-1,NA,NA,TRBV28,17,TGTGCCAGCAGTTCCCTGCGAGGGGGGTCACAACACCATGAGCAGTTCTTC,CASSSLRGGSQHHEQFF
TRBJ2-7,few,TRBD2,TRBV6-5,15,TGTGCCAGCAGTAGACTAGCGGGGGGTCCCCACGAGCAGTACTTC,CASSRLAGGPHEQYF
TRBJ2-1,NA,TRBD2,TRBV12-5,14,TGTGCTAGTGGTCTAGCGGGGGAAGGCAATGAGCAGTTCTTC,CASGLAGEGNEQFF
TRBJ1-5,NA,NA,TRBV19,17,TGTGCCAGTAGTATAGACTTGGACGGGGAGGGCAATCAGCCCCAGCATTTT,CASSIDLDGEGNQPQHF
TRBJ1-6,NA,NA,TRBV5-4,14,TGTGCCAGCAGCTTGGAACAGTATAATTCACCCCTCCACTTT,CASSLEQYNSPLHF
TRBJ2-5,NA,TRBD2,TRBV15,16,TGTGCCACCAGCAACGGACTAGCGGGGTCCCAAGAGACCCAGTACTTC,CATSNGLAGSQETQYF
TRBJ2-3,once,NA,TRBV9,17,TGTGCCAGCAGCCCCGCCATATGGGGGCTGCGCACAGATACGCAGTATTTT,CASSPAIWGLRTDTQYF
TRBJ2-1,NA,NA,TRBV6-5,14,TGTGCCAGCAGTTACCTCGGCAGGGGCTATGAGCAGTTCTTC,CASSYLGRGYEQFF
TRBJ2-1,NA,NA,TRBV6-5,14,TGTGCCAGCATTGACAGTAGGAGGGGGAATGAGCAGTTCTTC,CASIDSRRGNEQFF
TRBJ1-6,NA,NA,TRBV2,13,TGTGCCAGCAGAGCACTTAATAATTCACCCCTCCACTTT,CASRALNNSPLHF
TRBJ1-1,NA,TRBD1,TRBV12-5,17,TGTGCTAGTGGTTTGGTATATGGGACAGGGGGTAACACTGAAGCTTTCTTT,CASGLVYGTGGNTEAFF
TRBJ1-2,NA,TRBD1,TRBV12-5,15,TGTGCTAGTGGTGGGGACAGCGTCCGAGACTATGGCTACACCTTC,CASGGDSVRDYGYTF
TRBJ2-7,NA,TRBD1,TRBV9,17,TGTGCCAGCAGCCCCAGTCCCAGCTTGACAGGGGGCTACGAGCAGTACTTC,CASSPSPSLTGGYEQYF
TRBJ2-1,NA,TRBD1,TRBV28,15,TGTGCCAGCAGTATCAACAGGGGGCTTTACAATGAGCAGTTCTTC,CASSINRGLYNEQFF
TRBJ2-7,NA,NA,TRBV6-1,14,TGTGCCAGCAGTGAAGGGCCTTTAGTGGGGGAGCAGTACTTC,CASSEGPLVGEQYF
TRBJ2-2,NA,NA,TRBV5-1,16,TGCGCCAGCAGCGTTGCGTACGGGGGGAACACCGGGGAGCTGTTTTTT,CASSVAYGGNTGELFF
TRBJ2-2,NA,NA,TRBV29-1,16,TGCAGCGTGCTCAGGGGATCCCCCTCGAGCACCGGGGAGCTGTTTTTT,CSVLRGSPSSTGELFF
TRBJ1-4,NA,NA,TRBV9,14,TGTGCCAGCAGCGTTAATCTCCTTAATGAAAAACTGTTTTTT,CASSVNLLNEKLFF
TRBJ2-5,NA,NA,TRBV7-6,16,TGTGCCAGCAGCTCATTAGCCATTCCCAACCAAGAGACCCAGTACTTC,CASSSLAIPNQETQYF
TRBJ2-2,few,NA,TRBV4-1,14,TGCGCCAGCAGCCAAGGGCACTTCACCGGGGAGCTGTTTTTT,CASSQGHFTGELFF
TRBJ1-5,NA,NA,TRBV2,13,TGTGCCAGCAACCGGGACAGCAATCAGCCCCAGCATTTT,CASNRDSNQPQHF
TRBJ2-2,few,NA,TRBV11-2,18,TGTGCCAGCAGCCGCGGGAAAGCAGGCTGGAGGGCTCCCGGGGAGCTGTTTTTT,CASSRGKAGWRAPGELFF
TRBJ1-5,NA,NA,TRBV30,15,TGTGCCTGGAGTGCCCGGACAGTTTTCAATCAGCCCCAGCATTTT,CAWSARTVFNQPQHF
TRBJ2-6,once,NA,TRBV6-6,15,TGTGCCAGCAGTAGGGGCAGGCCTGGGGCCAACGTCCTGACTTTC,CASSRGRPGANVLTF
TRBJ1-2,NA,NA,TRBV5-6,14,TGTGCCAGCAGCTTGAGGGGGGCCAGCGATGGCTACACCTTC,CASSLRGASDGYTF
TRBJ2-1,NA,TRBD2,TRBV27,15,TGTGCCACCAAGTTCCGACTAGCATCCTACAATGAGCAGTTCTTC,CATKFRLASYNEQFF
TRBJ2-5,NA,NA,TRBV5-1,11,TGCGCCAGCAGCTTACAAGAGACCCAGTACTTC,CASSLQETQYF
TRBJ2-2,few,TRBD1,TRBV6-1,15,TGTGCCAGCAGCAACAGGGGCGTGAACACCGGGGAGCTGTTTTTT,CASSNRGVNTGELFF
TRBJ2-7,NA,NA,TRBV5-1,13,TGCGCCAGCAGCCCGTTAGGGTTCCACGAGCAGTACTTC,CASSPLGFHEQYF
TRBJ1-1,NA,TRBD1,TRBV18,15,TGTGCCAGCTCAACGACAGGGGTAGGGTCCACTGAAGCTTTCTTT,CASSTTGVGSTEAFF
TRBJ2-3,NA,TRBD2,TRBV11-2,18,TGTGCCAGCAGCTCCGGACTAGCGGGGATCACCAGCACAGATACGCAGTATTTT,CASSSGLAGITSTDTQYF
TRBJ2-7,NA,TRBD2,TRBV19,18,TGTGCCAGTAGTATATATATGAACGGGAGGACTCCTGCCTACGAGCAGTACTTC,CASSIYMNGRTPAYEQYF
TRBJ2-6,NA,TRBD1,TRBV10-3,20,TGTGCCATCAGTGTCTCTCCCGGGGACAGGTCATTCTCTGGGGCCAACGTCCTGACTTTC,CAISVSPGDRSFSGANVLTF